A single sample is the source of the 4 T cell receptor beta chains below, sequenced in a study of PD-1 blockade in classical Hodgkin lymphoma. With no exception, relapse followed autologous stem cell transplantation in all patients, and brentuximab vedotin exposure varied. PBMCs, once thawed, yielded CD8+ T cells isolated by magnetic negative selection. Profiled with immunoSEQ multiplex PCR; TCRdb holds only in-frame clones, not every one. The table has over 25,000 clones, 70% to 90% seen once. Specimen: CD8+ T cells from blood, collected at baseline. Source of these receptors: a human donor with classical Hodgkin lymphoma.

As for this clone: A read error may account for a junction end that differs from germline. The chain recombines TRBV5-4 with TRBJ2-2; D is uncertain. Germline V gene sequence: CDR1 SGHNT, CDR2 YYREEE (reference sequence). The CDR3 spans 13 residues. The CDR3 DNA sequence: TGTGCCAGCAGCTCTACGAACGCCGGGGAGCTGTTTTTT. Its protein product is CASSSTNAGELFF.

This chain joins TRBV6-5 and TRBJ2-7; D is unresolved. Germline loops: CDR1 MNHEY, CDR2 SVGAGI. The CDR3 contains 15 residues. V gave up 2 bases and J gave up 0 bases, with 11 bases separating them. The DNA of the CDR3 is TGTGCCAGCAGTTACGGTCACATTAGCTCCTACGAGCAGTACTTC. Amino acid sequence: CASSYGHISSYEQYF.

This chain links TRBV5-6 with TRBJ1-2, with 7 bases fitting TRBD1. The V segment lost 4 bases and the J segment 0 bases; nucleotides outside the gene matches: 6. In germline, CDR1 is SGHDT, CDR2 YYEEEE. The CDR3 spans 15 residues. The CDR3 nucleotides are TGTGCCAGCAGCCGGACAGGTTCAGCTAACTATGGCTACACCTTC. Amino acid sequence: CASSRTGSANYGYTF.

The CDR3 loop is CSDAGQGGDEQFF. Here the CDR3 DNA reads TGCAGCGACGCGGGACAGGGTGGAGATGAGCAGTTCTTC. This chain joins TRBV29-1 and TRBJ2-1; 9 nucleotides match TRBD1. Germline V gene sequence: CDR1 SQVTM, CDR2 ANQGSEA. The CDR3 covers 13 residues. The J segment lost 8 bases and the V segment lost 7 bases, leaving 9 bases of the junction unmatched.